The 10 T cell receptor beta chains in this list originate from one sample, sequenced in a study of control samples from healthy donors and cancer patients. The method was immunoSEQ multiplex PCR; TCRdb's version includes in-frame clones alone and lacks a portion of them. This sample has about 140,000 clones, with 85% to 95% found just once. Source material: blood. The origin of the receptors is a man aged 35 to 55 in good health.

Only one count was recorded for this clone. J is TRBJ2-1 and V is TRBV13; possibly TRBD1 for D (6 bases). V was cut by 8 bases and J by 10 bases, with 15 bases left in between. The V gene's germline CDR1 is PRHDT and CDR2 FYEKMQ (reference sequence). The CDR3 runs 12 residues. In DNA form, the CDR3 reads TGTGCCAGCGCACAACAGGGTATGGAGCAGTTCTTC. It translates to CASAQQGMEQFF.

The rearrangement uses TRBV12-3 or TRBV12-4 and TRBJ2-1; 9 bases line up with TRBD1. Germline trimming cut 3 bases from V and 9 bases from J; bases unmatched to any gene: 3. This CDR3 spans 13 amino acids. CDR3 nucleotides: TGTGCCAGCAGTTTCGGGACAGGGCTTGAGCAGTTCTTC. The encoded protein is CASSFGTGLEQFF.

The rearrangement joins TRBV2 to TRBJ1-1, with TRBD1 as a possible D gene (5 bases). Per the germline V gene, CDR1 is SNHLY and CDR2 is FYNNEI. This CDR3 has 11 residues. V lost 10 bases and J lost 7, with 13 bases in between. The DNA of the CDR3 is TGTGCCATCCAGGGAGCTGGTGAAGCTTTCTTT. Encoded protein: CAIQGAGEAFF. Complete variable domain (other parts from reference TRBV2 and TRBJ1-1): EPEVTQTPSHQVTQMGQEVILRCVPISNHLYFYWYRQILGQKVEFLVSFYNNEISEKSEIFDDQFSVERPDGSNFTLKIRSTKLEDSAMYFCAIQGAGEAFFGQGTRLTVV.

This chain joins TRBV9 and TRBJ2-3, with 9 bases matching TRBD2. This CDR3 contains 16 residues. Germline V gene lookup returns CDR1 SGDLS and CDR2 YYNGEE. Trimming took 0 bases from V and 0 from J; bases not matched to a gene: 2. The CDR3 sequence: CASSVGGTSSTDTQYF. The CDR3 DNA reads TGTGCCAGCAGCGTAGGTGGGACTAGCAGCACAGATACGCAGTATTTT.

The chain has TRBV13 and TRBJ2-3; perhaps D is TRBD1 or TRBD2 (9 bases each). CDR3 length: 14 amino acids. The V gene's germline CDR1 is PRHDT and CDR2 FYEKMQ (reference sequence). Trimming removed 11 bases at V and 6 bases at J, with 21 bases between. CDR3 nucleotides: TGTGCCGCGGGGGGGACAGGGCAAAAGGATACGCAGTATTTT. Translation gives CAAGGTGQKDTQYF.

This chain joins TRBV4-2 and TRBJ2-7; 8 nucleotides match TRBD2. V dropped 0 bases and J dropped 1; count of bases not matched to a gene: 5. Looked up from germline, CDR1 is LGHNA and CDR2 is YNFKEQ. The CDR3 totals 16 residues. DNA for the CDR3: TGTGCCAGCAGCCAAGATACCGGGGGGGCGTCCTACGAGCAGTACTTC. Amino acid sequence: CASSQDTGGASYEQYF.

This chain uses TRBV27 with TRBJ1-2, with 10 bases identical to TRBD1. Germline values: CDR1 MNHEY, CDR2 SMNVEV (reference sequence). This CDR3 has 17 residues. Trimming cost V 0 bases and J 8 bases; bases outside gene matches: 12. As DNA, the CDR3 is TGTGCCAGCAGTTTATCGGAGGGGACAGGGGCAATGTACGGCTACACCTTC. As protein: CASSLSEGTGAMYGYTF.

This rearrangement joins TRBV11-3 to TRBJ1-1; 9 bases are shared with TRBD1. The CDR3 has 15 residues. V trimming: 5 bases; J trimming: 6 bases; junction bases outside the gene matches: 10. Germline V gives CDR1 SGHNT, CDR2 YENEEA. CDR3 region: CASSPRPRQGAEAFF. In DNA form, the CDR3 reads TGTGCCAGCAGCCCCCGCCCCCGACAGGGGGCTGAAGCTTTCTTT.

The chain uses TRBV19 and TRBJ2-5, with D perhaps matching TRBD2 (6 bases). CDR1 and CDR2 from the germline V gene are LNHDA and SQIVND (reference sequence). V was trimmed by 3 bases and J by 5 bases, leaving 13 bases between them. The CDR3 is 14 residues long. The CDR3 spells CASSIGGLVETQYF. The CDR3 DNA follows: TGTGCCAGTAGTATTGGGGGGTTGGTTGAGACCCAGTACTTC.

This sequence joins TRBV7-4 and TRBJ1-2, with D possibly being TRBD1 (5 bases). The V end lost 10 bases, the J end lost 1 base, and 19 bases lay between the germline ends. The CDR3 runs to 15 residues. Germline V CDR1 and CDR2: SGHVT, SQSDAQ. The CDR3 DNA reads as TGTGCCACCGCCGCGGGGCGAGAGTTTAACTATGGCTACACCTTC. Residues: CATAAGREFNYGYTF.